This T cell receptor (beta chain) was sequenced for a study of shared clonotypes between healthy human individuals. The germline CDR1 and CDR2 sequences are KGHSH and LQKENI. The CDR3 sequence is 13 residues long. The V end lost 4 bases, the J end lost 2 bases, and 8 bases lay between the germline ends. Profiling relied on immunoSEQ multiplex PCR, and the TCRdb table lists in-frame clones only, not all of them. The data show 2 million to 2.5 million clones, over 85% seen once. V gene TRBV18 combines with J gene TRBJ2-5, with no clear D. The receptor comes from a man between 18 and 29 years old in good health. Some clones in this sample may be carry-over from other donors' samples. Sequences were obtained from naive CD4+ T cells from PBMCs. This sample's subset: CD45RA+ positively selected. CDR3 sequence (DNA): TGTGCCAGCTCACTAGACATTCAAGAGACCCAGTACTTC. Encoded protein: CASSLDIQETQYF.